Listed here are 26 T cell receptor beta chains from one sample, sequenced in a study of OX40 agonist ivuxolimab in advanced cancers. Assay: immunoSEQ multiplex PCR; the TCRdb copy retains only in-frame clones and omits some. The table shows some 75,000 clones, with around nine tenths occurring only once. The sequencing used CD4+ or CD8+ T cells sorted from blood, collected in a trial of the OX40 agonist ivuxolimab. Receptors originate from an adult with an advanced solid tumor such as melanoma, head and neck, liver or kidney cancer.

This chain links TRBV6-1 with TRBJ2-6, with a tentative D call TRBD2 (5 bases). Between the trimmed V and J ends, which lost 1 base and 4 bases, there was a span of 5 bases. The CDR3 has 14 amino acids. CDR1 MNHNS and CDR2 SASEGT come from the germline V gene. This CDR3 reads CASSEGGGANVLTF. The CDR3 DNA is TGTGCCAGCAGTGAAGGCGGGGGGGCCAACGTCCTGACTTTC.

The chain has TRBV4-1 and TRBJ2-5; a weak D match, TRBD2 (6 bases). CDR3 length: 18 amino acids. Germline V gene sequence: CDR1 MGHRA, CDR2 YSYEKL. Trimming removed 0 bases at V and 7 bases at J, with 24 bases between. The CDR3 nucleotides are TGCGCCAGCAGCCAAGAGCGCGGCAGGGAGGTGATTGAAGGGACCCAGTACTTC. Its protein product is CASSQERGREVIEGTQYF.

This clone was picked up one time. This rearrangement joins TRBV4-2 to TRBJ2-5; D possibly corresponds to TRBD1 (6 bases). Trimming took 4 bases from V and 5 from J, leaving 23 bases between them. Germline values: CDR1 LGHNA, CDR2 YNFKEQ. The CDR3 covers 17 residues. The CDR3 DNA follows: TGTGCCAGCAGCCTGAACCCGACGACAGGTGGAGAGGAGACCCAGTACTTC. This encodes CASSLNPTTGGEETQYF.

The chain combines TRBV5-8 with TRBJ2-7; TRBD1 aligns across 7 bases. The CDR3 is 11 residues long. Per germline, CDR1 SGHTS and CDR2 YDEGEE. V shed 10 bases, J shed 8 bases, and the junction held 9 bases outside the gene matches. In DNA form, the CDR3 reads TGTGCCCGCCCAGACAGGGAAAAGCAGTACTTC. Amino acids: CARPDREKQYF.

This rearrangement joins TRBV4-2 to TRBJ2-2; D gene uncertain. The CDR3 runs to 13 residues. From germline, CDR1 is LGHNA and CDR2 YNFKEQ. Deletions cut 4 bases from V and 1 base from J, with 4 bases between. The CDR3, as DNA: TGTGCCAGCAGCCCACTGAACACCGGGGAGCTGTTTTTT. The encoded protein is CASSPLNTGELFF.

V is TRBV28 and J is TRBJ1-1, with 8 bases that match TRBD1. The germline gives CDR1 MDHEN, CDR2 SYDVKM. The V and J ends lost 9 bases and 6 bases, in that order; junction bases with no gene match: 3. This CDR3 is 11 amino acids long. CDR3 sequence: CASQGAPEAFF. DNA of the CDR3: TGTGCCAGTCAGGGGGCCCCTGAAGCTTTCTTT. The variable domain in full, with the rest retrieved from reference TRBV28 and TRBJ1-1, is DVKVTQSSRYLVKRTGEKVFLECVQDMDHENMFWYRQDPGLGLRLIYFSYDVKMKEKGDIPEGYSVSREKKERFSLILESASTNQTSMYLCASQGAPEAFFGQGTRLTVV.

The V and J genes are TRBV4-3 and TRBJ2-1, with 7 positions matching TRBD2. This CDR3 contains 15 residues. Germline values: CDR1 LGHNA, CDR2 YSLEER. Germline trimming cut 5 bases from V and 9 bases from J; bases unmatched to any gene: 13. CDR3 region: CASSSRVAGLTEQFF. The CDR3 region has the DNA TGCGCCAGCAGCTCCCGGGTAGCGGGCCTCACTGAGCAGTTCTTC.

This clone was counted once. The rearrangement links TRBV5-1 to TRBJ2-5; 9 bases are shared with TRBD2. Germline V gives CDR1 SGHRS, CDR2 YFSETQ. The CDR3 loop spans 17 amino acids. V dropped 0 bases and J dropped 2; count of bases not matched to a gene: 8. In nucleotides, the CDR3 is TGCGCCAGCAGCTTGGGAGCTGCGGGGGGGGTACAAGAGACCCAGTACTTC. It specifies CASSLGAAGGVQETQYF.

The genes are TRBV21-1 and TRBJ1-1; no DNA check was done on the table's D call, TRBD1. TRBV21-1 is a listed pseudogene. This CDR3 spans 15 amino acids. The CDR3 DNA reads as TGTGCCAGCAGCAAAGAACAGGGAAAGGGGACTGAAGCTTTCTTT. Translated, it gives CASSKEQGKGTEAFF.

The gene calls are TRBV5-1 and TRBJ2-5; the match to TRBD1 covers 7 bases. This CDR3 region has 14 residues. CDR1 is SGHRS, CDR2 YFSETQ, per germline. Trimming removed 4 bases from V and 1 base from J; junction bases left unmatched: 4. CDR3 residues: CASSVGQPQETQYF. The CDR3 DNA follows: TGCGCCAGCAGCGTGGGACAGCCCCAAGAGACCCAGTACTTC.

J is TRBJ1-1 and V is TRBV7-2; D gene uncertain. The CDR3 sequence is 16 residues long. Germline CDR1 and CDR2: SGHTA and FQGNSA. The V end lost 1 base, the J end lost 0 bases, and 12 bases lay between the germline ends. This CDR3 is CASSLGQTFMNTEAFF. The CDR3 nucleotides are TGTGCCAGCAGCTTAGGTCAGACATTTATGAACACTGAAGCTTTCTTT.

The rearrangement joins TRBV2 to TRBJ2-5, with TRBD2 as a possible D gene (5 bases). The DNA end is a closer match to TRBJ2-7, so the J assignment may be wrong. CDR3 length: 15 amino acids. CDR1 is SNHLY, CDR2 FYNNEI, per germline. The CDR3 DNA follows: TGTGCCAGCAGCGCCCCGGGGTTTGAGGACTACGAGCAGTACTTC. As protein: CASSAPGFEDYEQYF.

The chain joins TRBV18 to TRBJ2-3, with D hard to call. CDR1 is KGHSH, CDR2 LQKENI, per germline. The CDR3 runs to 11 residues. Trimming took 3 bases from V and 6 from J, leaving 4 bases between them. The CDR3: CASSPWDTQYF. In DNA form, the CDR3 reads TGTGCCAGCTCACCTTGGGATACGCAGTATTTT.

J is TRBJ2-2 and V is TRBV5-4; the match to TRBD1 covers 7 bases. The CDR3 is made up of 14 amino acids. The junction had 4 bases not matched to a gene; V was cut back by 3 bases and J by 5 bases. Germline V gene data show CDR1 as SGHNT and CDR2 as YYREEE (reference sequence). The CDR3 reads CASSSQTGTGELFF. For the CDR3, the DNA is TGTGCCAGCAGCTCCCAGACAGGGACCGGGGAGCTGTTTTTT.

The chain recombines TRBV11-2 with TRBJ2-5; maybe TRBD1 (5 bases). Germline assignment: CDR1 SGHAT and CDR2 FQNNGV. The CDR3 has 14 residues. V lost 1 base and J 3 bases, leaving 9 bases between the germline ends. The CDR3 reads CASSLGTKKETQYF. As DNA, the CDR3 is TGTGCCAGCAGCTTAGGGACAAAAAAAGAGACCCAGTACTTC.

The chain employs TRBV10-3 and TRBJ2-1; the match to TRBD2 covers 7 bases. The CDR3 length is 12 residues. V gave up 8 bases and J gave up 8 bases; unmatched junction bases: 6. Germline CDR1 reads ENHRY; CDR2 reads SYGVKD. The CDR3: CAIVGEGDEQFF. CDR3 nucleotide sequence: TGTGCCATCGTCGGGGAGGGTGATGAGCAGTTCTTC.

This clone has only a few counts. The J gene is TRBJ2-1, the V gene TRBV7-2, with 10 nucleotides matching TRBD1. The germline V gene encodes CDR1 SGHTA and CDR2 FQGNSA. Trimming cost V 5 bases and J 7 bases; bases outside gene matches: 11. The CDR3 contains 16 residues. In DNA, the CDR3 is TGTGCCAGCAGCGGACTAAGACAGGGGGCCAGAAATGAGCAGTTCTTC. Its translation: CASSGLRQGARNEQFF.

This clone turned up a few times. The J gene is TRBJ1-1, the V gene TRBV7-3; D not resolved. V was trimmed by 4 bases and J by 3 bases, leaving 9 bases between them. The CDR3 runs to 13 residues. The germline V gene has CDR1 SGHTA and CDR2 FQGTGA. The CDR3 DNA sequence: TGTGCCAGCAGCTCCCAGCTCGACACTGAAGCTTTCTTT. Residues: CASSSQLDTEAFF. The full variable domain, with the rest looked up from reference TRBV7-3 and TRBJ1-1, is GAGVSQTPSNKVTEKGKYVELRCDPISGHTALYWYRQSLGQGPEFLIYFQGTGAADDSGLPNDRFFAVRPEGSVSTLKIQRTERGDSAVYLCASSSQLDTEAFFGQGTRLTVV.

This clone was seen once. The V and J genes are TRBV19 and TRBJ2-5; 8 bases fit TRBD1. The CDR3 has 14 amino acids. The germline V gene has CDR1 LNHDA and CDR2 SQIVND (reference sequence). Trimming took 5 bases from V and 3 from J; bases not matched to a gene: 5. The CDR3 DNA follows: TGTGCCAGTAGTGTACAGACAGGGGAAGAGACCCAGTACTTC. Residues: CASSVQTGEETQYF.

The rearrangement uses TRBV6-5 and TRBJ1-1; D unclear. The CDR3 has 15 residues. Germline V gene lookup returns CDR1 MNHEY and CDR2 SVGAGI. V shed 7 bases and J shed 7 bases, with 22 bases lying between them. The CDR3 bases are TGTGCCAGCACTTCCTCTGCTATGACTATAGATGAAGCTTTCTTT. Its translation: CASTSSAMTIDEAFF.

The chain uses TRBV29-1 and TRBJ1-1; TRBD1 aligns across 7 bases. The CDR3 extends over 14 amino acids. V dropped 0 bases and J dropped 1; count of bases not matched to a gene: 2. Germline V gene data show CDR1 as SQVTM and CDR2 as ANQGSEA. The CDR3 DNA reads as TGCAGCGTTGAAGATTGGACAGGGAACACTGAAGCTTTCTTT. As protein: CSVEDWTGNTEAFF. The complete variable domain, with remaining parts taken from reference TRBV29-1 and TRBJ1-1, reads SAVISQKPSRDICQRGTSLTIQCQVDSQVTMMFWYRQQPGQSLTLIATANQGSEATYESGFVIDKFPISRPNLTFSTLTVSNMSPEDSSIYLCSVEDWTGNTEAFFGQGTRLTVV.

This clone has just a few counts. The rearrangement joins TRBV5-1 to TRBJ1-3; TRBD1 might be the D (5 bases). Germline CDR1 is SGHRS and CDR2 is YFSETQ. Trimming shortened V by 0 bases and J by 3 bases, and 13 bases separated the two germline ends. The CDR3 is 16 residues long. The chain's CDR3 is CASSLAGGRLGNTIYF. CDR3 DNA: TGCGCCAGCAGCTTGGCCGGGGGACGACTTGGAAACACCATATATTTT. The full variable domain, with the rest looked up from reference TRBV5-1 and TRBJ1-3, is KAGVTQTPRYLIKTRGQQVTLSCSPISGHRSVSWYQQTPGQGLQFLFEYFSETQRNKGNFPGRFSGRQFSNSRSEMNVSTLELGDSALYLCASSLAGGRLGNTIYFGEGSWLTVV.

The genes are TRBV10-3 and TRBJ2-5; either TRBD1 or TRBD2 may fit D (5 bases each). Deletions cut 5 bases from V and 0 bases from J, with 16 bases between. The CDR3 is made up of 16 amino acids. Germline V lookup: CDR1 ENHRY, CDR2 SYGVKD. The CDR3 DNA sequence: TGTGCCATCAGTCTCGTCGAGGGACCGTACCAAGAGACCCAGTACTTC. Translated: CAISLVEGPYQETQYF.

V usage is TRBV6-1 and J usage is TRBJ1-5, with no clear D. V gave up 0 bases and J gave up 7 bases, with 7 bases separating them. The CDR3 runs 13 residues. From germline, CDR1 is MNHNS and CDR2 SASEGT. The CDR3 sequence is CASSEAGRQPQHF. The CDR3 DNA is TGTGCCAGCAGTGAAGCGGGGAGGCAGCCCCAGCATTTT.

In its sample, this clone was seen once. The genes are TRBV15 and TRBJ2-3; 13 positions agree with TRBD2. V gave up 0 bases and J gave up 5 bases; unmatched junction bases: 8. The length of the CDR3 is 18 residues. Germline loops: CDR1 LNHNV, CDR2 YYDKDF (reference sequence). The DNA for the CDR3 is TGTGCCACCAGCAGAGATAAGGGACTAGCGGGGAGAGAAGATACGCAGTATTTT. It encodes CATSRDKGLAGREDTQYF.

The chain is built from TRBV6-1 and TRBJ2-7; tentative D call: TRBD1 (6 bases). Germline CDR1 is MNHNS and CDR2 is SASEGT. The CDR3 sequence is 15 residues long. V lost 1 base, J lost 1 base, and 11 bases lay in between. CDR3 nucleotides: TGTGCCAGCAGTGAAGTCCCACAGGGATCCTACGAGCAGTACGTC. Its translation is CASSEVPQGSYEQYV.